This entry lists 5 T cell receptor beta chains sequenced from one sample in a study of T cells in women clearing cervical HPV infection. Only in-frame clones appear in the TCRdb table, and some are missing; sequencing was by immunoSEQ multiplex PCR. The repertoire table contains around 41,000 clones. The sequenced material came from blood buffy coat. These receptors were collected from a woman aged 18 to 69 with a cervical HPV16 infection that either progressed to CIN3+ or cleared (not recorded which).

Worth noting for this clone: Read coverage stops 3 residues before the CDR3 terminus; the germline J gene supplies the remainder. The chain recombines TRBV5-1 with TRBJ2-1, with D possibly being TRBD2 (6 bases). With 2 bases removed from V and 1 base from J, the gap between germline ends came to 13 bases. The CDR3 is made up of 16 amino acids. The V gene's germline CDR1 is SGHRS and CDR2 YFSETQ. The DNA read from the CDR3 is TGCGCCAGCAGCTTTAGCGGTTCGGGATCCTACAATGAG. Protein sequence: CASSFSGSGSYNE. The full CDR3 sequence reads CASSFSGSGSYNEQFF.

Comments on this clone: The sequenced fragment ends 3 residues before the CDR3 boundary, so the rest is inferred from the germline J gene. The chain is built from TRBV7-3 and TRBJ1-3; D remains ambiguous. Germline V gene data show CDR1 as SGHTA and CDR2 as FQGTGA. There are 16 residues in the CDR3. Trimming stripped 0 bases from V and 2 bases from J, with 11 bases between. The CDR3 bases that were read are TGTGCCAGCAGCTTAACGGGCCTCTCGGCTGGAAACACC. Residues: CASSLTGLSAGNT. The whole CDR3 reads CASSLTGLSAGNTIYF. Variable domain in full (rest from reference TRBV7-3 and TRBJ1-3): GAGVSQTPSNKVTEKGKYVELRCDPISGHTALYWYRQSLGQGPEFLIYFQGTGAADDSGLPNDRFFAVRPEGSVSTLKIQRTERGDSAVYLCASSLTGLSAGNTIYFGEGSWLTVV.

Remarks on this clone: The read falls 3 residues short of the CDR3 end, and the missing part is taken from the germline J gene. This chain joins TRBV10-1 and TRBJ2-6, with 9 positions matching TRBD1. CDR1 and CDR2 (germline): WNHNN, SYGVQD (reference sequence). Trimming cost V 8 bases and J 0 bases; bases outside gene matches: 8. This CDR3 contains 17 residues. The CDR3 region is CASSPGQGLSGANVLTF. CDR3 DNA (partial): TGCGCCAGCTCCCCGGGACAGGGACTCTCTGGGGCCAACGTC.

As for this clone: Read data end 3 residues before the CDR3 end; the end is taken from the germline J gene. The rearrangement links TRBV2 to TRBJ1-2, with 8 bases fitting TRBD1. The CDR3 is 14 residues long. The germline CDR1 and CDR2 sequences are SNHLY and FYNNEI. V dropped 6 bases and J dropped 1; count of bases not matched to a gene: 4. Here the CDR3 reads CASRRTGINYGYTF. The covered CDR3 bases are TGTGCCAGCAGACGGACAGGGATTAACTATGGC. Filled out from reference TRBV2 and TRBJ1-2, the complete variable domain reads EPEVTQTPSHQVTQMGQEVILRCVPISNHLYFYWYRQILGQKVEFLVSFYNNEISEKSEIFDDQFSVERPDGSNFTLKIRSTKLEDSAMYFCASRRTGINYGYTFGSGTRLTVV.

Remarks on this clone: Read sequence stops 3 residues before the CDR3 end, and the germline J gene provides the missing end. J is TRBJ2-3 and V is TRBV20-1; D might be TRBD1 (6 bases). Looked up from germline, CDR1 is DFQATT and CDR2 is SNEGSKA (reference sequence). The CDR3 totals 14 residues. The V and J ends lost 1 base and 2 bases respectively, with 10 bases between them. The CDR3 spells CSARGTAHTDTQYF. The CDR3 DNA, read in part, is TGCAGTGCTAGAGGGACAGCTCACACAGATACG.